Presented here are 6 T cell receptor beta chains from one specimen sequenced in a study of T cell responses to AZD1222 COVID-19 vaccine (dated by TCRdb to the early 2020s). The time point label of this sample denotes: baseline before first vaccination. Library creation used the immunoSEQ multiplex PCR assay. In TCRdb, the immuneACCESS table is reduced to in-frame sequences with V and J assigned. These tables do not hold every clone; where another copy was compared, an unresolved V gene accounts for under half, and the others remain unexplained. The sample data list around 84,000 clones, and roughly 88% of these were observed just once. About 9.5% of the sample comes from the top ten. Sample: peripheral blood, taken on day 0 of AZD1222 vaccination. These receptors all stem from an adult in good health.

The chain combines TRBV28 with TRBJ1-4; D is uncertain. Trimming took off 6 bases at V and 5 bases at J, with 16 bases between the two ends. Germline V CDR1 and CDR2: MDHEN, SYDVKM. This CDR3 comprises 15 residues. The CDR3 nucleotides read TGTGCCAGCAGCAACTCCGCCCCGGGAAATGAAAAACTGTTTTTT. It codes for CASSNSAPGNEKLFF.

The chain carries TRBV3-1 (or the pseudogene TRBV3-2) and TRBJ2-2; D is uncertain. The CDR3 totals 14 residues. The V end was cut by 7 bases, the J end by 0 bases, with 9 bases between. In germline, CDR1 is LGHDT, CDR2 YNNKEL (reference sequence). CDR3 sequence reads: CASTIDANTGELFF. The CDR3 DNA reads TGTGCCAGCACCATAGACGCGAACACCGGGGAGCTGTTTTTT.

The V call is TRBV5-4, the J call TRBJ1-6; 8 bases agree with TRBD1. J lost 9 bases, V lost 3 bases, and 8 bases had no gene match. The CDR3 contains 15 residues. Germline CDR1 reads SGHNT; CDR2 reads YYREEE (reference sequence). The CDR3 sequence is CASSSGQGVGSPLHF. Written as DNA, the CDR3 is TGTGCCAGCAGCTCAGGACAGGGCGTGGGTTCACCCCTCCACTTT.

The chain uses TRBV2 and TRBJ1-2; 8 bases fit TRBD1. The length of the CDR3 is 15 residues. V was clipped by 2 bases and J by 10 bases; unmatched bases: 12. Germline V gene data show CDR1 as SNHLY and CDR2 as FYNNEI. CDR3 protein: CASSEMWAGGDNYTF. Here the CDR3 DNA reads TGTGCCAGCAGTGAAATGTGGGCAGGGGGCGATAACTACACCTTC.

J is TRBJ1-2 and V is TRBV6-2 or TRBV6-3; D is perhaps TRBD1 (6 bases). The CDR3 is made up of 13 amino acids. Trimming removed 4 bases from V and 8 bases from J, with 14 bases in between. Germline V gives CDR1 MNHEY, CDR2 SVGEGT. The CDR3 reads CASSSTGPRGYTF. CDR3 nucleotide sequence: TGTGCCAGCAGTTCGACAGGACCGAGGGGCTACACCTTC.

The chain is built from TRBV11-3 and TRBJ2-1; D assignment may be TRBD1 or TRBD2 (5 bases each). The CDR3 length is 14 residues. Germline V gene data show CDR1 as SGHNT and CDR2 as YENEEA. Trimming took 1 base from V and 6 from J, leaving 10 bases between them. The CDR3 bases are TGTGCCAGCAGCTTAGGGGCAGGGAGCAATGAGCAGTTCTTC. It is translated as CASSLGAGSNEQFF.